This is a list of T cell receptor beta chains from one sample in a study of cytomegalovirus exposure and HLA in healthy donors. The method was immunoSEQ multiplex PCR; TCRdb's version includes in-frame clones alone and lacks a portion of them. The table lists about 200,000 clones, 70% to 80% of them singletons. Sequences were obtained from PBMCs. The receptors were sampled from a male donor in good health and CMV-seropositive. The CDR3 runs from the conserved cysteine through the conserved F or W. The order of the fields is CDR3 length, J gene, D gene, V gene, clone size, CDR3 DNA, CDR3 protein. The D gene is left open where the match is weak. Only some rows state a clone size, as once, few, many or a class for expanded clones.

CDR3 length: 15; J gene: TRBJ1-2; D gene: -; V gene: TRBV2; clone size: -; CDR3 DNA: TGTGCCAGCAGTGCTGGGGGCGACCTTAACTATGGCTACACCTTC; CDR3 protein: CASSAGGDLNYGYTF
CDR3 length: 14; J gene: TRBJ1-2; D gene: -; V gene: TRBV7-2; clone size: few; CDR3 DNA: TGTGCCAGCAGCTTAGAACAGTCCAGCGGTGGCTACACCTTC; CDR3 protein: CASSLEQSSGGYTF
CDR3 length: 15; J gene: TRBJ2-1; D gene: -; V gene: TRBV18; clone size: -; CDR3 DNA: TGTGCCAGCTCACCACCGTCTAGGGAGCGTGATGAGCAGTTCTTC; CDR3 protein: CASSPPSRERDEQFF
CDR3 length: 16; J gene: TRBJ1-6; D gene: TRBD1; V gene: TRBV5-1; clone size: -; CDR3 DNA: TGCGCCAGCACCGCAACAGGACAGGGTCGTGATTCACCCCTCCACTTT; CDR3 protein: CASTATGQGRDSPLHF
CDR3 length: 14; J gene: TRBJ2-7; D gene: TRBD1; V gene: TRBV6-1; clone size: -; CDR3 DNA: TGTGCCAGCAGTTCCCTTGACAGGGCCCGCGAGCAGTACTTC; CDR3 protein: CASSSLDRAREQYF
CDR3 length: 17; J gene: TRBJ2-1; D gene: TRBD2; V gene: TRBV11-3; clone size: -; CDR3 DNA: TGTGCCAGCAGCTTAGGACACACTAGCGGGAGGGAGAATGAGCAGTTCTTC; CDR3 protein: CASSLGHTSGRENEQFF
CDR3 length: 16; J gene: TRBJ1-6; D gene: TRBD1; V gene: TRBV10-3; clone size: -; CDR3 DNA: TGTGCCATCAGTGAGTCATTGGGACAGCAAAATTCACCCCTCCACTTT; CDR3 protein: CAISESLGQQNSPLHF
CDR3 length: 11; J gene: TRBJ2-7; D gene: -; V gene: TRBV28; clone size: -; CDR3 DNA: TGTGCCAGCAGTTCGGAGTACGAGCAGTACTTC; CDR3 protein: CASSSEYEQYF
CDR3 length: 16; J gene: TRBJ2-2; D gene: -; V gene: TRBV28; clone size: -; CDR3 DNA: TGTGCCAGCAGTTTGCAGGGCGCCGGGAACACCGGGGAGCTGTTTTTT; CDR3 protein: CASSLQGAGNTGELFF
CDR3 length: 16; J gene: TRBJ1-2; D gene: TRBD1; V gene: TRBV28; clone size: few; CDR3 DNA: TGTGCCAGCAGTTCACGGGGGGACAGGGCTAACTATGGCTACACCTTC; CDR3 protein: CASSSRGDRANYGYTF
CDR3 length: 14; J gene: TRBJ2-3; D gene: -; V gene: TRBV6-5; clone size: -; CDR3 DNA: TGTGCCAGCAGTTACTTAGGGGAGGCAGATACGCAGTATTTT; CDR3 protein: CASSYLGEADTQYF
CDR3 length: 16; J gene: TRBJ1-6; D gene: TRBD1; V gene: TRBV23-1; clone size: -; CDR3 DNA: TGCGCCAGCAGTCTACGGGACAGGGGGCGGAATTCACCCCTCCACTTT; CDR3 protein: CASSLRDRGRNSPLHF
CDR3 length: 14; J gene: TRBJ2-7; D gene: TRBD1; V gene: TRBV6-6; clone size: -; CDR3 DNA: TGTGCCAGCTGGGACAGGAGGGTATCCTACGAGCAGTACTTC; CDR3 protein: CASWDRRVSYEQYF
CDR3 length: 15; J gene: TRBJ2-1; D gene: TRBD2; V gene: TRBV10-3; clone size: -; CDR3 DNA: TGTGCCATCAGTGAGTCGAGACTAGCTGCCGATGAGCAGTTCTTC; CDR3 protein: CAISESRLAADEQFF
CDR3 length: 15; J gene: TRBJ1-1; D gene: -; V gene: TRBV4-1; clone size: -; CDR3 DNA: TGCGCCAGCAGCCGGACCGGGACACTAAACACTGAAGCTTTCTTT; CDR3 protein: CASSRTGTLNTEAFF
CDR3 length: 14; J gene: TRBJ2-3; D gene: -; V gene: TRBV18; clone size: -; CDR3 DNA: TGTGCCAGCTCACGGACAACGCAGACAGATACGCAGTATTTT; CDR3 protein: CASSRTTQTDTQYF
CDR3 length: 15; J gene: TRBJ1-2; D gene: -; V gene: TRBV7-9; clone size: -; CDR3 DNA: TGTGCCAGCAGCTTCCTCATACAGGGCGGATATGGCTACACCTTC; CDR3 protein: CASSFLIQGGYGYTF
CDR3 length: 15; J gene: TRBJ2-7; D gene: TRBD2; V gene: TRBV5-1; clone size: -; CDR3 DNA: TGCGCCAGCAGCTCGGGGGACTATCCTATCTACGAGCAGTACTTC; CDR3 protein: CASSSGDYPIYEQYF
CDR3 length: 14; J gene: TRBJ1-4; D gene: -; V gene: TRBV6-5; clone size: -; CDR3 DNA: TGTGCCAGCAGTCCAGGGATTATTAATGAAAAACTGTTTTTT; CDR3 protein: CASSPGIINEKLFF
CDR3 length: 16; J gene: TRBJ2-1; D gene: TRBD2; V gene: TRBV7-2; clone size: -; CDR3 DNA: TGTGCCAGCAGCTTCGGACTAGCGGTCTCCTACAATGAGCAGTTCTTC; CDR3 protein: CASSFGLAVSYNEQFF
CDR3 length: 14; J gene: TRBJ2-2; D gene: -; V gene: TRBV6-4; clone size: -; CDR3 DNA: TGTGCCAGCAGTGCAGATACGGGTCCCGGGGAGCTGTTTTTT; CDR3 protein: CASSADTGPGELFF
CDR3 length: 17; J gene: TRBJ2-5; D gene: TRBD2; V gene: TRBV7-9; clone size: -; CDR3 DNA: TGTGCCAGCAGCGATAATCGACTTAGCGGGAGAGAAGAGACCCAGTACTTC; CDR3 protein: CASSDNRLSGREETQYF
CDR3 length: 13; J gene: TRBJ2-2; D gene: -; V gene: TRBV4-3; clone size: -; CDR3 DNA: TGCGCCAGCAGCCAAGATCTTACAGGGGAGCTGTTTTTT; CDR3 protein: CASSQDLTGELFF
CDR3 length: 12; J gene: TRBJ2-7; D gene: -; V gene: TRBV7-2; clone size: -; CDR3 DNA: TGTGCCAGCAGCTTAGTCACCTACGAGCAGTACTTC; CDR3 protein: CASSLVTYEQYF
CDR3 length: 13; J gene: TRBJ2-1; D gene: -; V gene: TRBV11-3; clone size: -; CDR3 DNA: TGTGCCAGCAGCCCCGGGGAATACAATGAGCAGTTCTTC; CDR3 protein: CASSPGEYNEQFF
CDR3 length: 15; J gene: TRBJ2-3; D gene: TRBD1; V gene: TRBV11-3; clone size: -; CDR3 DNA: TGTGCCAGCGGACAGACAGGGTCGCGCGCAGATACGCAGTATTTT; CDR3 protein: CASGQTGSRADTQYF
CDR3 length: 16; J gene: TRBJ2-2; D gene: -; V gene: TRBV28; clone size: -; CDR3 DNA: TGTGCCAGCAGGACCCGACTACACGGGGGCACCGGGGAGCTGTTTTTT; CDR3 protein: CASRTRLHGGTGELFF
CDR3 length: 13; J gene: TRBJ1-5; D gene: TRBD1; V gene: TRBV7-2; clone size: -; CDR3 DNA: TGTGCCAGCAGATCCACAGGGGCCCAGCCCCAGCATTTT; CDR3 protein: CASRSTGAQPQHF
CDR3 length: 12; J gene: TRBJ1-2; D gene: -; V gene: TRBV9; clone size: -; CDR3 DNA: TGTGCCAGCAGCGTACTGCGAGATGGCTACACCTTC; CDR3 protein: CASSVLRDGYTF
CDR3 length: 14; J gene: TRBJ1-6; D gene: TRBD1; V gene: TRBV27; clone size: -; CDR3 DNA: TGTGCCAGCAGCCGGACAGGGGAGAATTCACCCCTCCACTTT; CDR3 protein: CASSRTGENSPLHF
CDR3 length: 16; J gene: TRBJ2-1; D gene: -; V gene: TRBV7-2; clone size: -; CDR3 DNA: TGTGCCAGCAGCTCATACGGGACACAGTCCTACAATGAGCAGTTCTTC; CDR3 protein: CASSSYGTQSYNEQFF
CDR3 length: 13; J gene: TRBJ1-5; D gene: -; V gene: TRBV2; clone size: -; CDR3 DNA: TGTGCCAGCACCCCCACCCCCAGGGCGCCCCAGCATTTT; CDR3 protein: CASTPTPRAPQHF